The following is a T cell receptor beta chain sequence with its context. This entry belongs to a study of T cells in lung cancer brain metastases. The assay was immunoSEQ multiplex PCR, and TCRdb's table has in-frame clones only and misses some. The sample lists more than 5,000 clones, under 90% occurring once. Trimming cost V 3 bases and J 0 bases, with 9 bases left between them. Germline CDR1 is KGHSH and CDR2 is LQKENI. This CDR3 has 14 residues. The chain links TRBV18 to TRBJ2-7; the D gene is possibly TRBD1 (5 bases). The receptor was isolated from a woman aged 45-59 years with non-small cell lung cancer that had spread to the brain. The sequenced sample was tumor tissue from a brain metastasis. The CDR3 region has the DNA TGTGCCAGCTCACCTACCCAGGGCTCCTACGAGCAGTACTTC. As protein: CASSPTQGSYEQYF.